The source of this T cell receptor beta chain is a study of blood T cell repertoires in COVID-19. At the level of the study: The United States, Italy and Spain were the sources of the acute and convalescent COVID-19 samples.

Clinical history reported by participants formed the basis on which cohorts were assigned. The length of the CDR3 is 14 residues. V lost 1 base, J lost 6 bases, and 12 bases lay in between. Germline CDR1 is SGHVS and CDR2 is FQNEAQ. Sequencing used immunoSEQ multiplex PCR; TCRdb keeps in-frame clones, though not all of them. This repertoire shows around 250,000 clones, 65% to 90% found once; its top ten account for around 9.8%. This sequence joins TRBV7-8 and TRBJ1-2; D is perhaps TRBD1 (5 bases). The sample taken for sequencing was PBMCs or T cells enriched from blood (not recorded which). This clonotype was obtained from a woman in her forties or fifties with acute COVID-19. The DNA for the CDR3 is TGTGCCAGCAGCTTAGGGGCTCGGGGGAATGGCTACACCTTC. It is translated as CASSLGARGNGYTF.